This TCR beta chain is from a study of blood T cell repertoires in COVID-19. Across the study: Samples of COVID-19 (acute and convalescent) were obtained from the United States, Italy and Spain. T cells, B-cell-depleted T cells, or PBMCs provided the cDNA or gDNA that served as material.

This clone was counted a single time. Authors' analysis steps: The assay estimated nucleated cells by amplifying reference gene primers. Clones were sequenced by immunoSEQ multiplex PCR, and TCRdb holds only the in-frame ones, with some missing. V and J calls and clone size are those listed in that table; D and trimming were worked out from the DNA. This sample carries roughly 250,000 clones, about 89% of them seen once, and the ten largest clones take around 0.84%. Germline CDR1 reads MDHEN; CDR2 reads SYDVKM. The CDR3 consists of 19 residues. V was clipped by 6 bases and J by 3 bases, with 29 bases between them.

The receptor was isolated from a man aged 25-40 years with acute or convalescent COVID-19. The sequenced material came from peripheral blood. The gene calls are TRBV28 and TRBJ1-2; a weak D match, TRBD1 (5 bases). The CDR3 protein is CASRKLPGLLYPRDYGYTF. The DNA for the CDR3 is TGTGCCAGCAGAAAACTACCGGGACTCTTATATCCTCGGGACTATGGCTACACCTTC.